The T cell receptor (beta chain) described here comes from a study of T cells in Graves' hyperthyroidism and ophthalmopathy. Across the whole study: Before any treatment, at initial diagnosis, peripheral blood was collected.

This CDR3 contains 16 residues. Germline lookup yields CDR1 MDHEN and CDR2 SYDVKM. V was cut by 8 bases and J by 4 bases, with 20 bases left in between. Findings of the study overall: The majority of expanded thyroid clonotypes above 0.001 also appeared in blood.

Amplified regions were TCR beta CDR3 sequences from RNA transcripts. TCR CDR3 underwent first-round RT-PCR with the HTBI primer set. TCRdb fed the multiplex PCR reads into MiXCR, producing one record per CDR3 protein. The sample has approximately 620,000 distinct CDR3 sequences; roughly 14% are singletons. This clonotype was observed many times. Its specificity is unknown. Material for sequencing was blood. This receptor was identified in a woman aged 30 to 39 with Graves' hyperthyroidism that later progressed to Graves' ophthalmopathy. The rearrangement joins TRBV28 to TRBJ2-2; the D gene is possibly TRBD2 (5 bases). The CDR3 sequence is CASLPPDGGTTGELFF. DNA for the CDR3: TGTGCCAGCCTACCCCCGGACGGAGGTACCACCGGGGAGCTGTTTTTT.